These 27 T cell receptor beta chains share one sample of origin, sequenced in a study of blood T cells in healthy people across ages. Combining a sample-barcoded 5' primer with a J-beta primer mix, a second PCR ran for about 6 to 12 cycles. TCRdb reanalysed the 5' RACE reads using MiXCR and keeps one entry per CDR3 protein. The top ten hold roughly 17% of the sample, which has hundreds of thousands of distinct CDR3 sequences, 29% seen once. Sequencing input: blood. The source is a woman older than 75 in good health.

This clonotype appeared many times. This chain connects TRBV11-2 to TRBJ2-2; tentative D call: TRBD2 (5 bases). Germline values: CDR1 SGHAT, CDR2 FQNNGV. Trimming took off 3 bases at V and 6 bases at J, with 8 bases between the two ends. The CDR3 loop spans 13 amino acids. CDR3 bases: TGTGCCAGCAGCTTTGTGGGAGCCGGGGAGCTGTTTTTT. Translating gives CASSFVGAGELFF. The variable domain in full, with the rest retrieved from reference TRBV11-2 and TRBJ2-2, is EAGVAQSPRYKIIEKRQSVAFWCNPISGHATLYWYQQILGQGPKLLIQFQNNGVVDDSQLPKDRFSAERLKGVDSTLKIQPAKLEDSAVYLCASSFVGAGELFFGEGSRLTVL.

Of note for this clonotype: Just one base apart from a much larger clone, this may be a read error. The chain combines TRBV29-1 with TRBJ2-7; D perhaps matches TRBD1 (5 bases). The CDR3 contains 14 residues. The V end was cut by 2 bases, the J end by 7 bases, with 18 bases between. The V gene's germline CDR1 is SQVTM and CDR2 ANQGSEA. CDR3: CSVERSRADNEQYF. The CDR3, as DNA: TGCAGCGTTGAACGTAGTAGGGCGGACAATGAGCAGTACTTC.

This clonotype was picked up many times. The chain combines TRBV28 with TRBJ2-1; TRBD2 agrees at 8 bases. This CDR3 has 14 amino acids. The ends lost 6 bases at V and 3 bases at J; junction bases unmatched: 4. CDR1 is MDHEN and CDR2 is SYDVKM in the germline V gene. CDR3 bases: TGTGCCAGCAGAGGACTAGCCTACTACAATGAGCAGTTCTTC. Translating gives CASRGLAYYNEQFF.

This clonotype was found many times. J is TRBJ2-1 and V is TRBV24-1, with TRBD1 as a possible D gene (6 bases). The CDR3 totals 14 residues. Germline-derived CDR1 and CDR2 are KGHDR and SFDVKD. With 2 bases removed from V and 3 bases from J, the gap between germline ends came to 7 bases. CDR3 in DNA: TGTGCCACCAGTGATTCAGGGGACTACAATGAGCAGTTCTTC. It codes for CATSDSGDYNEQFF.

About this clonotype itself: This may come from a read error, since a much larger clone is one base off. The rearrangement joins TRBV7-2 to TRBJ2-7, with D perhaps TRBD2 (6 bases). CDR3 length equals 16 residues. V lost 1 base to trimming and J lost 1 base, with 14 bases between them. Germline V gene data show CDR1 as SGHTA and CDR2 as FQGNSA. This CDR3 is CASSLGGDVESYEQYF. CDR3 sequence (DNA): TGTGCCAGCAGCTTAGGGGGGGACGTAGAGTCCTACGAGCAGTACTTC.

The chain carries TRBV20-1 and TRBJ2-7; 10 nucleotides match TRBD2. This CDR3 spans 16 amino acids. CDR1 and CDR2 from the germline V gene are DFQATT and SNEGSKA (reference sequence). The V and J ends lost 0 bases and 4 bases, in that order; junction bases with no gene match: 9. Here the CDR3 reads CSARDRAGGPSYEQYF. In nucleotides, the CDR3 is TGCAGTGCTAGAGATCGAGCGGGAGGGCCCTCGTACGAGCAGTACTTC.

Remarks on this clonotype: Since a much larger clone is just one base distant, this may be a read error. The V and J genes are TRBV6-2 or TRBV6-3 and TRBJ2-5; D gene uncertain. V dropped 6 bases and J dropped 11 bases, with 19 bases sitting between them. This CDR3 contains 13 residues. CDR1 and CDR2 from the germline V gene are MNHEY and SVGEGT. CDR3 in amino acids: CASRSSGRDEQYF. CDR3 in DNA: TGTGCCAGCAGGTCCTCAGGACGAGATGAGCAGTACTTC.

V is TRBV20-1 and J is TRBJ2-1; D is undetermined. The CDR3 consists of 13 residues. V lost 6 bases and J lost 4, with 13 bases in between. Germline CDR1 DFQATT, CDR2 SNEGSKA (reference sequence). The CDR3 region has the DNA TGCAGTGCCCAAGTCAACCCTTACAATGAGCAGTTCTTC. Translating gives CSAQVNPYNEQFF.

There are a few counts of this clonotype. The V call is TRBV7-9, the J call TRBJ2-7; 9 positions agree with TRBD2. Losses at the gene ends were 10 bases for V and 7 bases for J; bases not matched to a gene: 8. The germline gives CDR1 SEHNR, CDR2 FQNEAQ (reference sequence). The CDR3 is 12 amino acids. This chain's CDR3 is CATRGTSYEQYF. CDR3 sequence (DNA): TGTGCCACCAGGGGGACTAGCTATGAGCAGTACTTC.

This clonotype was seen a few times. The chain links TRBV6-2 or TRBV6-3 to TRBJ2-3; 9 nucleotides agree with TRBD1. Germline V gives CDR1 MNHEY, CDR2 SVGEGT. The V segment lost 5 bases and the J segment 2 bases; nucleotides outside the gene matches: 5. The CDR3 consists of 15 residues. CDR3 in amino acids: CASSGRTGDTDTQYF. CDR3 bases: TGTGCCAGCAGTGGGAGGACAGGGGACACAGATACGCAGTATTTT.

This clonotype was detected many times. For the CDR3, the DNA is TGTGCCAGCAGCTTAGCGCTTCCGCGGGGGGGCCAAGAGACCCAGTACTTC. Encoded protein: CASSLALPRGGQETQYF. The chain has TRBV7-2 and TRBJ2-5; 9 nucleotides match TRBD2. The CDR3 is 17 amino acids. Germline-derived CDR1 and CDR2 are SGHTA and FQGNSA. V gave up 0 bases and J gave up 1 base; unmatched junction bases: 6. Filled out from reference TRBV7-2 and TRBJ2-5, the complete variable domain reads GAGVSQSPSNKVTEKGKDVELRCDPISGHTALYWYRQSLGQGLEFLIYFQGNSAPDKSGLPSDRFSAERTGGSVSTLTIQRTQQEDSAVYLCASSLALPRGGQETQYFGPGTRLLVL.

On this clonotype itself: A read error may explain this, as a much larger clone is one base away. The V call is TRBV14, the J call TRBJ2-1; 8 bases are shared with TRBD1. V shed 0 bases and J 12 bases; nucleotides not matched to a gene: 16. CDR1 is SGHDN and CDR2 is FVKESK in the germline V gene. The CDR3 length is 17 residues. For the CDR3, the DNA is TGTGCCAGCAGCCAAGACGTTTCGCAGGGGGCACGGAGTGGGCAGTTCTTC. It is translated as CASSQDVSQGARSGQFF.

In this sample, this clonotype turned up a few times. CDR3 sequence (DNA): TGTGCCAGCAGGAGGCAGGGACAGCAGAACACCGGGGAGCTGTTTTTT. Translated, it gives CASRRQGQQNTGELFF. The chain couples TRBV7-2 to TRBJ2-2; 7 positions agree with TRBD1. CDR1 and CDR2 from the germline V gene are SGHTA and FQGNSA. V shed 6 bases, J shed 1 base, and the junction held 8 bases outside the gene matches. The CDR3 is made up of 16 amino acids.

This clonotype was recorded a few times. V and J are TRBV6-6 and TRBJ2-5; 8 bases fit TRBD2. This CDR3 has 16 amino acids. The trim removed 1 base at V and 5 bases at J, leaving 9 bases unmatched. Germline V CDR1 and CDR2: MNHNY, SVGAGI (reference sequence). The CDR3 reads CASSYYRGGKGETQYF. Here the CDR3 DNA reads TGTGCCAGCAGTTACTACCGGGGGGGGAAGGGGGAGACCCAGTACTTC.

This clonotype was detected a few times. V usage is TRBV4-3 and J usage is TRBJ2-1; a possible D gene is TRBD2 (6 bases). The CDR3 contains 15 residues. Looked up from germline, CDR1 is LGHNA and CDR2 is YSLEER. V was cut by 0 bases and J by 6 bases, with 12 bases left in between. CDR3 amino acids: CASSQEPPGGNEQFF. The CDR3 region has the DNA TGCGCCAGCAGCCAAGAACCTCCCGGGGGCAATGAGCAGTTCTTC.

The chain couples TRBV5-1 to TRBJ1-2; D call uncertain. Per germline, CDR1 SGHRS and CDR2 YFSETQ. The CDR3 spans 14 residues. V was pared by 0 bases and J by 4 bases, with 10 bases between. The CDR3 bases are TGCGCCAGCAGCTTGGCCGTGCCCCTCTATGGCTACACCTTC. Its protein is CASSLAVPLYGYTF. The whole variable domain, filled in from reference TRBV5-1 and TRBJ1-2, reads KAGVTQTPRYLIKTRGQQVTLSCSPISGHRSVSWYQQTPGQGLQFLFEYFSETQRNKGNFPGRFSGRQFSNSRSEMNVSTLELGDSALYLCASSLAVPLYGYTFGSGTRLTVV.

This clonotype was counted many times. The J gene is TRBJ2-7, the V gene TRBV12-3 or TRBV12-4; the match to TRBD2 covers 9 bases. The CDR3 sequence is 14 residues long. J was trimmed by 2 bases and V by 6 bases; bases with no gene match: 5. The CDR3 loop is CASRPSGVPYEQYF. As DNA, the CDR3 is TGTGCCAGCAGACCTAGCGGGGTACCCTACGAGCAGTACTTC.

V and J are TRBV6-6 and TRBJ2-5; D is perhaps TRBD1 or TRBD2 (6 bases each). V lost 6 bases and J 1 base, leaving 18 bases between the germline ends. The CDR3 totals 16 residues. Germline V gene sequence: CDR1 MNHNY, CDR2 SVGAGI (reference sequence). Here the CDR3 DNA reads TGTGCCAGCAGACGGGGGTCGGGGGCAGTCCAAGAGACCCAGTACTTC. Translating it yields CASRRGSGAVQETQYF.

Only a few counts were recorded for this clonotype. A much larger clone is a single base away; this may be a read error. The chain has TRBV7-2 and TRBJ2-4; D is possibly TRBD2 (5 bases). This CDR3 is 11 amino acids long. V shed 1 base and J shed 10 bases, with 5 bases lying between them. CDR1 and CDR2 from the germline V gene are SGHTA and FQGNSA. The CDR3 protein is CASSLGGIQYF. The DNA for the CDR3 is TGTGCCAGCAGCTTAGGCGGGATTCAGTACTTC. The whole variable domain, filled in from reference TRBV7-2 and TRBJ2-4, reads GAGVSQSPSNKVTEKGKDVELRCDPISGHTALYWYRQSLGQGLEFLIYFQGNSAPDKSGLPSDRFSAERTGGSVSTLTIQRTQQEDSAVYLCASSLGGIQYFGAGTRLSVL.

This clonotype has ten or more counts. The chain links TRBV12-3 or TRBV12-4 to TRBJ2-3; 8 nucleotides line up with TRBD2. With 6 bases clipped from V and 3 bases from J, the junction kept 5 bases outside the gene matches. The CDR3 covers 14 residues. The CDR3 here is CASRVGLATDTQYF. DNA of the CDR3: TGTGCCAGCAGGGTCGGACTAGCAACAGATACGCAGTATTTT.

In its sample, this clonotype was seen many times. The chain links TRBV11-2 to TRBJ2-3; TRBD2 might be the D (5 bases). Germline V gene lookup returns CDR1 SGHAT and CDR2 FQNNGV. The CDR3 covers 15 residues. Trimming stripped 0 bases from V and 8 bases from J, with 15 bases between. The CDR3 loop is CASSLDLTTRPTQYF. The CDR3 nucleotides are TGTGCCAGCAGCTTAGATCTGACTACGCGTCCTACGCAGTATTTT.

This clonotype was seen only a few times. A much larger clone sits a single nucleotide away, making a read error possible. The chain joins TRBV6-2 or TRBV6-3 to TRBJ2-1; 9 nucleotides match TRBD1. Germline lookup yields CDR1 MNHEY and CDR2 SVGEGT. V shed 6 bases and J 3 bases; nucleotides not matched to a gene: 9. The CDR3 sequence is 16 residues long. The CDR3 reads CASRSTGTGSYNEQFF. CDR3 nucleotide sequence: TGTGCCAGCAGATCCACCGGGACAGGGAGCTACAATGAGCAGTTCTTC.

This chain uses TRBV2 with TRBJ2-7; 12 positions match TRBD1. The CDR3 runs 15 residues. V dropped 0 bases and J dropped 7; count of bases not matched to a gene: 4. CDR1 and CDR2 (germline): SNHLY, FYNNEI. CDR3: CASSEAGTGGWEQYF. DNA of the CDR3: TGTGCCAGCAGTGAAGCCGGGACAGGGGGCTGGGAGCAGTACTTC.

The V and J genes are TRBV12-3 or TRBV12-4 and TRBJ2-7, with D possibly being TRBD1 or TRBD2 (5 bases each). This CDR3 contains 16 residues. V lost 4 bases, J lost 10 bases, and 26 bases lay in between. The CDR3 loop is CASSSSRPPKRDVQYF. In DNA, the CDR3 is TGTGCCAGCAGTTCCTCTAGGCCCCCCAAAAGGGACGTTCAGTACTTC.

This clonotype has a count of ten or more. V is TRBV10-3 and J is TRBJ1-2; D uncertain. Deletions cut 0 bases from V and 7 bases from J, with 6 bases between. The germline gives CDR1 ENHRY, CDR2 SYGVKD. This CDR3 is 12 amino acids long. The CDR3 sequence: CAISESRAGYTF. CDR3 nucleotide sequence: TGTGCCATCAGTGAGTCAAGGGCTGGCTACACCTTC.

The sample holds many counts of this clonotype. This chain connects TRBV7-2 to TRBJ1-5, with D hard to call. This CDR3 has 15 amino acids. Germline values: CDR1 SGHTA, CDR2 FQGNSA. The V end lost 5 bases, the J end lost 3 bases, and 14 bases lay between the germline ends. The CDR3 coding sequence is TGTGCCAGCAGCCTACACCAATTTCCCAATCAGCCCCAGCATTTT. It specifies CASSLHQFPNQPQHF.

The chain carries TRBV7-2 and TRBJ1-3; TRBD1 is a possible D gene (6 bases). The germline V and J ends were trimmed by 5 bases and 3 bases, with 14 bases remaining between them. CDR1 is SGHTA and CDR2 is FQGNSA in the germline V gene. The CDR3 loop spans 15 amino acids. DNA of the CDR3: TGTGCCAGCAGCGGGGACATCCGGATTGGAAACACCATATATTTT. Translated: CASSGDIRIGNTIYF.